This TCR beta chain was profiled in a study of cytomegalovirus exposure and HLA in healthy donors (dated by TCRdb to 2016 to 2017). For context, the study as a whole: In an earlier analysis of approximately 500 of the donors, around 290 Gb of sequence data and 90 million to 130 million unique TCR beta sequences from roughly 180 million T cells were reported. Roughly 300 gigabases of sequencing data and around 90 million unique TCR sequences made up an early release that covered under 750 HLA-typed donors. Of the 398 genotyped donors, about 80% fell in the genetic ancestry cluster associated with self-reported Caucasian donors. The aim of the study was to test whether cataloging public T cell receptors could identify signatures of past pathogen exposure. The T cell repertoires of 700 or so subjects were profiled by immunosequencing and related to cytomegalovirus serostatus. Besides the first cohort of around 700 subjects, a separate validation cohort made up of over a hundred different subjects was used. High-throughput TCR immunosequencing, statistical association of individual TCRs with disease status, and machine learning were combined to predict cytomegalovirus infection status. In a later analysis, previously published TCR beta repertoires from more than 500 donors were re-analyzed and high-resolution HLA genotyping was added so that TCR occurrence patterns could be studied. In the later analysis, no new phenotypic data were used to find candidate immune exposures; instead, reliance was placed on TCR beta sequences and their occurrence across donors. An earlier analysis of 587 of the donors used high-throughput TCR beta sequencing to judge whether each TCR beta V gene segment behaved as functional or pseudogenic. Alongside the repertoire data, information on donor age, sex, ethnicity and CMV serostatus was compiled. Genome-wide SNP genotypes for about 55% of the roughly 670 donors were used in a later genetic analysis, which treated that subset as a discovery cohort. All discovery cohort repertoires had been generated on a single sequencing platform. HLA typing included class I and class II loci at four-digit resolution. The number of donors typed differed by locus, with 629-630 for A, B, C, DRB1 and DQB1, roughly 550 for DQA1, over 600 for DPA1, and approximately 470 for DPB1. Several DR-DQ haplotypes were treated as single units for association and clustering because of strong linkage in the cohort. On average, roughly 240,000 unique TCR beta nucleotide sequences were sequenced per donor among more than 350 genotyped donors of the cohort, with about 17% of those sequences being non-productive. Here is what the overall study found, with its caveats: The sequencing pipeline was judged likely to have produced a cluster of highly shared sequence variants as a technical artifact. The study gave a list of about 170 TCR beta chains associated with cytomegalovirus. In this cohort, only TCR beta chains were sequenced, and detectable features were limited by the absence of alpha or paired-chain data. HLA typing was unavailable for some donors at each locus, so association tests used only the typed subset. In a later analysis, TCR association rates were found to vary across HLA loci, with the most associated TCRs seen for DRB1 alleles and the fewest for HLA-C alleles. Linkage disequilibrium might explain the correlated functional status among segregating V segments, but an unknown experimental factor could not be excluded. In a later analysis, more than 15,000 TCR beta sequences were associated with specific HLA alleles at a false discovery rate of 0.05. While some public TCRs were present in many individuals, most TCR sequences turned up only very rarely across donors. Because counts were too low, some 17 rarely observed V segments, including chromosome 9 orphons, were left out of the earlier analysis of a few hundred of the donors. Three of the identified cytomegalovirus-associated TCR beta chains were confirmed in vitro to be specific for cytomegalovirus antigens. Assigning TCR associations to individual alleles was difficult when HLA alleles, especially DR and DQ, strongly co-occurred. In a later analysis, several top co-occurrence clusters were reported to appear linked to parvovirus B19, influenza, CMV and Epstein-Barr virus. Broadly in line with IMGT annotations, most TCR beta V segments showed up in productive rearrangements about 90% or about 30% of the time in an earlier analysis of around 600 of the donors. The only immune exposure information available for the cohort was CMV serostatus. Some IMGT-functional V segments, including TRBV6-2 and TRBV6-3, could not be told apart with the 87-base-pair reads, so those segments were excluded. An association between a missense DCLRE1C variant and V-gene and J-gene trimming of TCR beta chains was found in a later genetic analysis and replicated in an independent cohort. In a later analysis, most CMV-associated TCR beta chains were found to appear HLA-restricted, with HLA associations seemingly driven largely by CMV exposure. A further reported finding was that TCR beta sequences accurately predicted the HLA-A and HLA-B alleles for most subjects in the first cohort. In a later analysis, HLA-associated TCR beta chains were found to be more clonally expanded and to have lower generation probabilities than equally common non-associated chains. Sequencing depth was assumed to be roughly uniform across donors in the presence/absence analyses, though that assumption may not hold. According to a later genetic analysis, donors in an Asian-associated ancestry cluster had fewer N-insertions in productive TCRs than the approximately 630-donor mean. Cytomegalovirus status was reported to be diagnosed by the classifier with high specificity and sensitivity in both the original and validation cohorts. The authors suggested that the approach could potentially be generalized to other disease states and immunological phenotypes.

This clone has a single count. Its target antigen remains unknown. No per-base quality is available; no much larger clone lies one base away. The CDR3 spans 15 residues, from the cysteine through the phenylalanine. Only CDR3 DNA is held: 45 bases, read in frame from base 1. At the junction V is shortened by 0 bases and J by 5 bases, with 14 bases in between. CDR1 and CDR2 (SGHTS, YDEGEE) derive from the germline V gene. Library prep was done by the immunoSEQ multiplex PCR assay. The multiplex PCR relied on a mix of 60 forward primers for TCR Vbeta segments and 13 reverse primers for TCR Jbeta segments. The CDR3 region of rearranged TCR beta genes was amplified from genomic DNA by a multiplex PCR assay. The Illumina HiSeq System was used to sequence the amplified TCR beta libraries as 87-base-pair reads. In the original analysis: A later analysis tallied 75 million to 95 million unique TCR beta chains across the 550 to 850 repertoires, and approximately 11 million of those chains were shared by two or more donors. A nearest-neighbor algorithm error-corrected the raw reads and collapsed the reads into unique sequences, merging closely related sequences to remove PCR and sequencing errors. To assign V, D and J gene segments, CDR3 sequences were aligned to IMGT reference sequences. For a sequence to be retained, a match of at least six nucleotides was required to both a V gene segment and a J gene segment. Rearrangements were classified as productive when the CDR3 lacked stop codons and remained in frame with V and J, and all other rearrangements were classified as non-productive. CDR3 was defined by IMGT convention, running from the second conserved V-encoded cysteine to the conserved J-encoded phenylalanine. The earlier analysis of approximately 590 of the donors excluded any sequence lacking an unambiguous match to a single V gene segment. In an earlier analysis of approximately 560 of the donors, a V segment was called functional when productive rearrangements were above 56.7%, and segregating when the standard deviation between donors exceeded 5%. A statistical classification framework was built to diagnose cytomegalovirus status from the catalog of TCR beta chain sequences. In a later analysis, TCR nucleotide sequences were compared against IMGT/GENE-DB human TR gene sequences so that V and J genes could be assigned. The TCRdist pipeline was used in a later analysis to assign CDR3 sequences and most-parsimonious VDJ recombination scenarios. A later analysis defined each TCR beta chain by its CDR3 amino acid sequence plus V-gene family, and excluded reads lacking a unique V-gene family. To address suspected cross-contamination and a sequencing artifact, a later analysis removed 592 highly shared, low-generation-probability nucleotide sequences. A later analysis calculated a clonal expansion index for each public chain from normalized within-repertoire ranks of inferred template counts. In a later analysis, generation probabilities were computed using a VDJ recombination model fitted to out-of-frame rearrangements, and the results were checked against IGoR. In a later analysis, TCR-TCR, TCR-HLA and TCR-CMV co-occurrence was scored with hypergeometric tests, and a repertoire-size bias correction was applied to TCR pairs. A later analysis estimated false discovery rates by permuting HLA or CMV assignments 20 times. In a later analysis, co-occurring TCRs were grouped using DBSCAN, and TCRdist sequence similarity was added for clustering within HLA-allele-positive subsets. Repertoires with fewer than 30,000 or more than 120,000 public chains were left out of co-occurrence clustering, as were five repertoires with anomalous nucleotide sharing. Here the immuneACCESS table is served through TCRdb, limited to in-frame sequences with V and J called. Missing clones are a known gap in these copies; in checked studies unresolved V genes cover under half, and the rest lacks a known reason. The D gene and trimming were derived from the DNA, and the V and J assignments and clone size from that table. This sample holds around 150,000 clones; 80% to 90% were observed only once. Around 2.1% of the sample belongs to the ten largest clones.

In total, more than 500 healthy bone marrow donors made up the cohort. All cohort members were sampled while nominally healthy, although unrecorded immune exposures were likely present. The donor was CMV seropositive and was included in the group of 300 or so seropositive cohort members. Each donor provided a peripheral blood sample, and peripheral blood mononuclear cells were used for TCR beta sequencing. The Qiagen DNeasy Blood Extraction Kit was used to extract genomic DNA from the blood cell samples. Sequencing was performed on PBMCs. This receptor was taken from a man between 18 and 29 years old in good health and CMV-seropositive. The chain is encoded by TRBV5-8 joined to TRBJ1-1; the D gene assignment is ambiguous. The sequenced DNA: TGTGCCAGCAGCTTGGTTGGAATCCCGGGAACTGAAGCTTTCTTT. It translates as CASSLVGIPGTEAFF.